Following are 17 T cell receptor beta chains from one sample sequenced in a study of T cells in Graves' hyperthyroidism and ophthalmopathy. Amplification of TCR beta CDR3 regions used RNA as the template. TCR CDR3 regions were first amplified by RT-PCR with HTBI primers. A single record per CDR3 protein comes from TCRdb applying MiXCR to the multiplex PCR reads. This table holds about 420,000 distinct CDR3 sequences, about 13% found once. Specimen: blood. The receptors come from a woman between 18 and 29 years old with Graves' hyperthyroidism.

The sample holds many counts of this clonotype. The chain joins TRBV12-3 or TRBV12-4 to TRBJ1-2; D perhaps matches TRBD1 (6 bases). The CDR3 loop spans 13 amino acids. The ends were cut back, 3 bases at V and 8 bases at J, with 13 bases in the middle. The chain's CDR3 is CASSFRGSGGYTF. DNA for the CDR3: TGTGCCAGCAGTTTCAGGGGATCTGGCGGCTACACCTTC.

The table lists this clonotype with many counts. The J gene is TRBJ1-3, the V gene TRBV6-1, with TRBD1 as a possible D gene (6 bases). This CDR3 comprises 15 residues. Looked up from germline, CDR1 is MNHNS and CDR2 is SASEGT. V shed 7 bases and J shed 4 bases, with 17 bases lying between them. The DNA of the CDR3 is TGTGCCAGCAAGGTCGCGGGGGCGCTCGGAAACACCATATATTTT. Encoded protein: CASKVAGALGNTIYF.

The chain links TRBV19 to TRBJ1-4; the D gene is possibly TRBD1 (6 bases). This CDR3 comprises 14 residues. Germline CDR1 reads LNHDA; CDR2 reads SQIVND (reference sequence). The V and J ends lost 6 bases and 8 bases respectively, with 16 bases between them. CDR3 nucleotide sequence: TGTGCCAGTAGGCCCGGGACAAACCGAGAAAAACTGTTTTTT. Amino acid sequence: CASRPGTNREKLFF.

In its sample, this clonotype was seen many times. The genes are TRBV28 and TRBJ1-5; no reliable D call. Germline V gene data show CDR1 as MDHEN and CDR2 as SYDVKM. V lost 4 bases to trimming and J lost 2 bases, with 15 bases between them. This CDR3 region has 16 residues. CDR3 coding DNA: TGTGCCAGCAGTTCCCCGGCTGGACCCCGCAATCAGCCCCAGCATTTT. Translating gives CASSSPAGPRNQPQHF.

This clonotype was recorded at least ten times. The chain links TRBV18 to TRBJ1-5, with D unclear. Germline V gives CDR1 KGHSH, CDR2 LQKENI. V gave up 2 bases and J gave up 0 bases, with 8 bases separating them. The CDR3 sequence is 15 residues long. CDR3 loop: CASSPGQNSNQPQHF. The CDR3, as DNA: TGTGCCAGCTCACCAGGGCAGAATAGCAATCAGCCCCAGCATTTT.

J is TRBJ2-3 and V is TRBV20-1; 11 nucleotides agree with TRBD2. The V gene's germline CDR1 is DFQATT and CDR2 SNEGSKA (reference sequence). The CDR3 sequence is 16 residues long. Germline trimming cut 2 bases from V and 6 bases from J; bases unmatched to any gene: 10. CDR3 protein: CSARSPLAGVGDTQYF. CDR3 DNA: TGCAGTGCTAGATCCCCACTAGCGGGAGTCGGGGATACGCAGTATTTT.

The chain recombines TRBV19 with TRBJ1-5, with D possibly being TRBD1 (5 bases). Trimming pared 3 bases from V and 4 bases from J, leaving 10 bases between. The CDR3 is 14 amino acids. Germline assignment: CDR1 LNHDA and CDR2 SQIVND (reference sequence). As DNA, the CDR3 is TGTGCCAGTAGTATGAGCAGGGTGAATCAGCCCCAGCATTTT. Translated, it gives CASSMSRVNQPQHF.

At least ten counts were recorded for this clonotype. The chain couples TRBV29-1 to TRBJ2-7, with D perhaps TRBD1 or TRBD2 (5 bases each). The length of the CDR3 is 17 residues. CDR1 and CDR2 (germline): SQVTM, ANQGSEA. V was pared by 7 bases and J by 0 bases, with 25 bases between. The chain's CDR3 is CSASTAFGDVSSYEQYF. Written as DNA, the CDR3 is TGCAGCGCTTCAACCGCATTCGGGGACGTAAGCTCCTACGAGCAGTACTTC.

The rearrangement links TRBV4-3 to TRBJ1-2; TRBD1 matches 8 bases. Per germline, CDR1 LGHNA and CDR2 YSLEER. The junction had 5 bases not matched to a gene; V was cut back by 0 bases and J by 5 bases. The CDR3 has 15 residues. The CDR3 DNA is TGCGCCAGCAGCCAAGACAGGGGGCAGCGGTATGGCTACACCTTC. Translation: CASSQDRGQRYGYTF.

The CDR3 sequence: CASSIGSNEQFF. In DNA form, the CDR3 reads TGTGCCAGTAGTATAGGGTCTAATGAGCAGTTCTTC. This chain uses TRBV19 with TRBJ2-1, with no clear D. V dropped 1 base and J dropped 7 bases, with 5 bases sitting between them. The V gene's germline CDR1 is LNHDA and CDR2 SQIVND (reference sequence). The CDR3 extends over 12 amino acids.

In its sample, this clonotype was seen many times. The J gene is TRBJ2-3, the V gene TRBV12-3 or TRBV12-4; TRBD1 might be the D (7 bases). The V and J ends lost 5 bases and 3 bases respectively, with 15 bases between them. The CDR3 length is 15 residues. CDR3 sequence (DNA): TGTGCCAGCAGTCCCATGACAGGGAGGACAGATACGCAGTATTTT. It yields the protein CASSPMTGRTDTQYF.

This clonotype was seen many times. The rearrangement uses TRBV30 and TRBJ2-7; TRBD2 matches at 8 bases. After removal of 0 bases from V and 2 bases from J, the junction contained 6 bases not matched to a gene. The V gene's germline CDR1 is GTSNPN and CDR2 SVGIG (reference sequence). The CDR3 is made up of 15 amino acids. The CDR3 loop is CAWSVFGAGAYEQYF. The CDR3 nucleotides are TGTGCCTGGAGTGTATTCGGAGCGGGAGCCTACGAGCAGTACTTC.

The table lists this clonotype with many counts. This rearrangement joins TRBV12-3 or TRBV12-4 to TRBJ2-2; 10 nucleotides agree with TRBD2. The V gene end was trimmed by 6 bases and the J gene end by 6 bases; junction bases not matched to a gene: 4. The CDR3 runs 14 residues. CDR3 loop: CASSTGTSAGELFF. In DNA, the CDR3 is TGTGCCAGCAGCACCGGGACTAGCGCCGGGGAGCTGTTTTTT.

This clonotype has at least ten counts. The V gene is TRBV5-1, the J gene TRBJ2-3; 7 nucleotides align to TRBD2. V lost 3 bases, J lost 1 base, and 11 bases stayed unmatched. Germline V gene data show CDR1 as SGHRS and CDR2 as YFSETQ. This CDR3 contains 17 residues. The chain's CDR3 is CASSSDGAGVGTDTQYF. The CDR3 region has the DNA TGCGCCAGCAGCTCAGACGGGGCGGGAGTGGGCACAGATACGCAGTATTTT.

In nucleotides, the CDR3 is TGTGCCAGCAGCTCTCAGGAATTCGGGGAGCAGTTCTTC. This codes for CASSSQEFGEQFF. The chain joins TRBV7-6 to TRBJ2-1, with D unresolved. This CDR3 comprises 13 residues. Trimming removed 4 bases at V and 10 bases at J, with 14 bases between. Germline V gene lookup returns CDR1 SGHVS and CDR2 FNYEAQ.

This clonotype was detected a few times. The CDR3 sequence is CASSEQANTEAFF. The CDR3 coding sequence is TGTGCCAGCAGTGAGCAGGCGAACACTGAAGCTTTCTTT. The chain combines TRBV6-1 with TRBJ1-1; D remains unclear. The ends were cut back, 3 bases at V and 1 base at J, with 6 bases in the middle. The CDR3 sequence is 13 residues long. Looked up from germline, CDR1 is MNHNS and CDR2 is SASEGT.

The V call is TRBV4-2, the J call TRBJ2-1, with D perhaps TRBD1 or TRBD2 (5 bases each). The CDR3 covers 15 residues. Looked up from germline, CDR1 is LGHNA and CDR2 is YNFKEQ. Trimming removed 0 bases at V and 5 bases at J, with 11 bases between. The CDR3 sequence is CASSQEGVGDNEQFF. Written as DNA, the CDR3 is TGTGCCAGCAGCCAAGAGGGGGTGGGGGACAATGAGCAGTTCTTC.